In this sample, the clone carrying this T cell receptor (beta chain) turned up once. In the original processing: Estimates of nucleated cell counts were drawn from the amplification of reference gene primers. Measured with immunoSEQ multiplex PCR; TCRdb has only the in-frame clones, and not every one. The V and J calls and clone size were taken over from that table, and D and trimming were inferred from the DNA. The repertoire holds 84,000 or so clones, 80% seen once, with around 12% in the top ten. These data are taken from a study of blood T cell repertoires in COVID-19. Study at large: PBMCs, B-cell-depleted T cells, or T cells provided the cDNA or gDNA that made up the material.

CDR1 is LGHNA and CDR2 is YNFKEQ in the germline V gene. CDR3 size: 13 residues. V was shortened by 5 bases and J by 1 base, with 9 bases between the two germline ends. Input material: peripheral blood. The sequence came from a woman aged 40-49 years with active or convalescent COVID-19. J is TRBJ2-7 and V is TRBV4-2; D not resolved. CDR3 region: CASSVELSYEQYF. The DNA for the CDR3 is TGTGCCAGCAGCGTCGAGCTTTCCTACGAGCAGTACTTC.